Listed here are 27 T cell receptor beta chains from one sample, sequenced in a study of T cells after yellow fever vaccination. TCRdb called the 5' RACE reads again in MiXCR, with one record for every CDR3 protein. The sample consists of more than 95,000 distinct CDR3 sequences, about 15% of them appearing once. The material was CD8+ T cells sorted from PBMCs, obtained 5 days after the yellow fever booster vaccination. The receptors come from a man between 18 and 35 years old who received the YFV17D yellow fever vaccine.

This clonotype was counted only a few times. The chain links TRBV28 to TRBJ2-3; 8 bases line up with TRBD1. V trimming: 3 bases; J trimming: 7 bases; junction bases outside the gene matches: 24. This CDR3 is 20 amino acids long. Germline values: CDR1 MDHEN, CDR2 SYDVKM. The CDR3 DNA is TGTGCCAGCAGTTTGCATGGACAGGGAAAGTCCCTGGGGCCAGTGAATACGCAGTATTTT. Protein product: CASSLHGQGKSLGPVNTQYF.

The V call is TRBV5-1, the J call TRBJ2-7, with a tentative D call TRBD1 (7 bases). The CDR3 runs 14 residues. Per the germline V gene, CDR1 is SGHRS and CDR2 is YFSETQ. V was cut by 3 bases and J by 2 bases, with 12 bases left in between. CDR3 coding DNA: TGCGCCAGCAGCTCGGAGGGGGCCGCCTACGAGCAGTACTTC. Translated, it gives CASSSEGAAYEQYF.

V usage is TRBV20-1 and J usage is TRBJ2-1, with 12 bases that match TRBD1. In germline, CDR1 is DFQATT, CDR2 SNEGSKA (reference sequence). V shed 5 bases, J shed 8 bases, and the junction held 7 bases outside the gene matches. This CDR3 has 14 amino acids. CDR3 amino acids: CSASGTGGLDEQFF. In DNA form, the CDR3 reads TGCAGTGCTTCCGGGACAGGGGGCTTGGATGAGCAGTTCTTC.

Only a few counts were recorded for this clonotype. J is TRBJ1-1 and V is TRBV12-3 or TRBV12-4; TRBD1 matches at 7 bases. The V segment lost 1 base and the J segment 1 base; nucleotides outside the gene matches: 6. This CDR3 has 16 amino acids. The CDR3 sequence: CASSLGGRGGNTEAFF. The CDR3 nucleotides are TGTGCCAGCAGTTTAGGCGGCAGGGGGGGGAACACTGAAGCTTTCTTT.

This CDR3 is CASSVGVSYEQYF. The CDR3 DNA follows: TGTGCCAGCAGTGTAGGGGTCAGCTACGAGCAGTACTTC. The chain combines TRBV25-1 with TRBJ2-7, with D perhaps matching TRBD1 (5 bases). CDR3 size: 13 residues. Trimming took 4 bases from V and 3 from J, leaving 10 bases between them. Looked up from germline, CDR1 is MGHDK and CDR2 is SYGVNS.

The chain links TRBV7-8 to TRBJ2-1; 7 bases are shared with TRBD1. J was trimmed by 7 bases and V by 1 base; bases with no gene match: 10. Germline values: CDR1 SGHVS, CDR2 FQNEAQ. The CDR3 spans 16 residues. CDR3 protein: CASSLEGTDPGNEQFF. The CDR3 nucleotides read TGTGCCAGCAGCTTAGAGGGGACAGACCCCGGGAATGAGCAGTTCTTC.

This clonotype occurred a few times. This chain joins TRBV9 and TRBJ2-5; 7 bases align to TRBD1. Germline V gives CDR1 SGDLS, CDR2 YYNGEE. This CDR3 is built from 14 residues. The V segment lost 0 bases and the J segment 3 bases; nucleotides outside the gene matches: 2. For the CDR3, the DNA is TGTGCCAGCAGCGTAGGGCAGGGGGAAGAGACCCAGTACTTC. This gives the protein CASSVGQGEETQYF.

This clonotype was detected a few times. CDR3 in DNA: TGTGCCAGCAGCCCCTCCGGACACCGAATTAAGGGAAACACCATATATTTT. Its protein is CASSPSGHRIKGNTIYF. This chain connects TRBV28 to TRBJ1-3, with a tentative D call TRBD1 (5 bases). The CDR3 runs to 17 residues. V shed 6 bases and J shed 4 bases, with 22 bases lying between them. Germline-derived CDR1 and CDR2 are MDHEN and SYDVKM.

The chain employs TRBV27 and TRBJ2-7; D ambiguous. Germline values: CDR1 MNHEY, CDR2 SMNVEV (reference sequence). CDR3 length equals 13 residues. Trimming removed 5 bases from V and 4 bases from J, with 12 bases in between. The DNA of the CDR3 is TGTGCCAGCAGTCCATCCGGTTGGTACGAGCAGTACTTC. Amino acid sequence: CASSPSGWYEQYF.

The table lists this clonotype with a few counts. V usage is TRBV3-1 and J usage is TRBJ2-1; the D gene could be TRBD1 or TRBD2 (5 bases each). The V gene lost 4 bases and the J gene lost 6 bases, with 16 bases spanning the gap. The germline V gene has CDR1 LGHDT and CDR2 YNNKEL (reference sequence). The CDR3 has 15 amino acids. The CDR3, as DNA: TGTGCCAGCAGCCCTCCCTGGGACCGACCCAATGAGCAGTTCTTC. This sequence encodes CASSPPWDRPNEQFF.

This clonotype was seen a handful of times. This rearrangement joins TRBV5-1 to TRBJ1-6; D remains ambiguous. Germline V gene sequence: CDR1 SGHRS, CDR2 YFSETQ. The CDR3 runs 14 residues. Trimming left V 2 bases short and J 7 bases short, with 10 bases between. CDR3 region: CASSFRAPNSPLHF. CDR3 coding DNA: TGCGCCAGCAGCTTCCGGGCTCCAAATTCACCCCTCCACTTT.

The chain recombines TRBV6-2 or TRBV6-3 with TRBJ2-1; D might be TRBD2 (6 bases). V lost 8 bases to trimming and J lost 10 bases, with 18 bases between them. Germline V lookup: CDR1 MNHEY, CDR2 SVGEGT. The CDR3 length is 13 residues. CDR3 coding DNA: TGTGCCAGCGGAACGGGGGATTCGGGGGAGCAGTTCTTC. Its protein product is CASGTGDSGEQFF.

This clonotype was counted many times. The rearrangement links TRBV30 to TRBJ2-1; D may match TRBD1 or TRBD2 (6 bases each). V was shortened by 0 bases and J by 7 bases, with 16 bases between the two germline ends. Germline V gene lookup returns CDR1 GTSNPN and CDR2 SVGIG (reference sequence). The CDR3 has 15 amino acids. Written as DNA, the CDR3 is TGTGCCTGGAGTGTACCCGAGGGGGAGGTGAATGAGCAGTTCTTC. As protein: CAWSVPEGEVNEQFF.

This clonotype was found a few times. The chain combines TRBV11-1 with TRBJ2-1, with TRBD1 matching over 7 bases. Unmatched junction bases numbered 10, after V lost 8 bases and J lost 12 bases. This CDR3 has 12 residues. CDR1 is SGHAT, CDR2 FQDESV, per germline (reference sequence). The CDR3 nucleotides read TGTGCCAGCGCCCCGGGGACAGAGGGGCAGTTCTTC. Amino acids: CASAPGTEGQFF. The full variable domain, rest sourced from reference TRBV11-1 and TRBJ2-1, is EAEVAQSPRYKITEKSQAVAFWCDPISGHATLYWYRQILGQGPELLVQFQDESVVDDSQLPKDRFSAERLKGVDSTLKIQPAELGDSAMYLCASAPGTEGQFFGPGTRLTVL.

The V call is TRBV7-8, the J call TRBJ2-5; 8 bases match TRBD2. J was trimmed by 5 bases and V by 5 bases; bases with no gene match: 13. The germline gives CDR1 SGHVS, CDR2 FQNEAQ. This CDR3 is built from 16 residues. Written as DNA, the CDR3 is TGTGCCAGCAGCGCTCCGGGACTAGGGTTTTACGAGACCCAGTACTTC. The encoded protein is CASSAPGLGFYETQYF.

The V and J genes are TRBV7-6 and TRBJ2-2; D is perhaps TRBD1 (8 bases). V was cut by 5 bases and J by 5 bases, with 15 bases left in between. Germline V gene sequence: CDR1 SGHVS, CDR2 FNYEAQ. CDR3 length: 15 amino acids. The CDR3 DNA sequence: TGTGCCAGCAGCGCCACAGGGGGGGAGACCGGGGAGCTGTTTTTT. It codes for CASSATGGETGELFF.

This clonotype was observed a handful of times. The CDR3 DNA reads TGTGCCAGCAGCGAAGGGACAGAGCAGTTCTTC. Translated, it gives CASSEGTEQFF. This rearrangement joins TRBV7-2 to TRBJ2-1; tentative D call: TRBD1 (6 bases). Germline V lookup: CDR1 SGHTA, CDR2 FQGNSA. The CDR3 is 11 residues long. Trimming left V 5 bases short and J 10 bases short, with 9 bases between.

Written as DNA, the CDR3 is TGTGCCAGCAGTTACTCGGAACAGCGGGGTGCCTACGAGCAGTACGTC. Amino acids: CASSYSEQRGAYEQYV. The gene calls are TRBV6-2 or TRBV6-3 and TRBJ2-7; 7 bases are shared with TRBD2. CDR3 length: 16 residues. Germline V gene sequence: CDR1 MNHEY, CDR2 SVGEGT. The V segment lost 0 bases and the J segment 2 bases; nucleotides outside the gene matches: 7.

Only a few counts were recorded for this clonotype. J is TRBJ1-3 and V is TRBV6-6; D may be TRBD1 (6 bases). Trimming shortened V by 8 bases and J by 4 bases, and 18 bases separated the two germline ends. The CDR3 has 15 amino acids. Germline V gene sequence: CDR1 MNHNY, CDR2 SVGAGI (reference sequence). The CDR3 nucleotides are TGTGCCAGCCTGATTATAGGGGGGAAAGGAAACACCATATATTTT. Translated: CASLIIGGKGNTIYF.

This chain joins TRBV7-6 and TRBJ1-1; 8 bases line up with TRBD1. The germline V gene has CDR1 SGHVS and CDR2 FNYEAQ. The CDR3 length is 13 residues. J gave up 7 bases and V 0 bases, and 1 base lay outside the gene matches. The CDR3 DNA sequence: TGTGCCAGCAGCTTAGCGGACAGGGTTGAAGCTTTCTTT. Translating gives CASSLADRVEAFF.

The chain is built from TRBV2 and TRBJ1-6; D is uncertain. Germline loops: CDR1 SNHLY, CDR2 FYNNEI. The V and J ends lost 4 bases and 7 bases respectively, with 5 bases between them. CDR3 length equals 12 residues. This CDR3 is CASSVPNSPLHF. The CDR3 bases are TGTGCCAGCAGTGTCCCCAATTCACCCCTCCACTTT.

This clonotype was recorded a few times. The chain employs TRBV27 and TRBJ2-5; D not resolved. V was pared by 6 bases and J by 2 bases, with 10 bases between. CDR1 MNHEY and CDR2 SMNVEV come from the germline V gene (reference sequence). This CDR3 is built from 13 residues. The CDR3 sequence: CASRRLGQETQYF. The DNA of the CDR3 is TGTGCCAGCAGAAGACTGGGACAAGAGACCCAGTACTTC.

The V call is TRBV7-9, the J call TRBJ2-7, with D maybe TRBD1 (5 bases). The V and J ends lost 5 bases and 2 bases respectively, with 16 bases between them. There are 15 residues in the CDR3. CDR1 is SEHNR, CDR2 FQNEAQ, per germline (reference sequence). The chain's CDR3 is CASSPGHSTPYEQYF. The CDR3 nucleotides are TGTGCCAGCAGCCCTGGACACTCAACCCCCTACGAGCAGTACTTC.

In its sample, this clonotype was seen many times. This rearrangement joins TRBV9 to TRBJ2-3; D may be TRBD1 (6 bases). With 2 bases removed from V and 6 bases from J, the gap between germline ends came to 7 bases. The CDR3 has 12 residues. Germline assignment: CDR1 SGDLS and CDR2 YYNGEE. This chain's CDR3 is CASSVGADTQYF. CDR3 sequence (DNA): TGTGCCAGCAGCGTGGGGGCCGATACGCAGTATTTT.

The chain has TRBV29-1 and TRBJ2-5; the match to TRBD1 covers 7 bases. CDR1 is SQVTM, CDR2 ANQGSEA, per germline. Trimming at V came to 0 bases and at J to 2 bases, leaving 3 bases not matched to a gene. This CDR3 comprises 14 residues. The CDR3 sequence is CSVEDGTDQETQYF. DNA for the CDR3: TGCAGCGTTGAAGATGGGACAGATCAAGAGACCCAGTACTTC.

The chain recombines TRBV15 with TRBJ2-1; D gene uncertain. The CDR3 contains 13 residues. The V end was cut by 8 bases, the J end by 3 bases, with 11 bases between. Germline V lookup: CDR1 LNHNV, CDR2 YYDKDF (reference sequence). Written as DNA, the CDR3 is TGTGCCACCGGGATGACCGTCTACAATGAGCAGTTCTTC. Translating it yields CATGMTVYNEQFF.

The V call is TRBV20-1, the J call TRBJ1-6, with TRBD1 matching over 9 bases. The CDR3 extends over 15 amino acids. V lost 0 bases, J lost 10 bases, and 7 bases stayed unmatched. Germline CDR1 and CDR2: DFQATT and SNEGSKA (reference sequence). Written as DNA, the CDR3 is TGCAGTGCTAGAGATGAAGGGACAGGGTTGTCACCCCTCCACTTT. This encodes CSARDEGTGLSPLHF.